This TCR beta chain was observed in a study of blood T cell repertoires in COVID-19. Study information: There were acute and convalescent COVID-19 samples, and they came from the United States, Italy and Spain. Sources were T cells, B-cell-depleted T cells, or PBMCs; the material itself was cDNA or gDNA.

The V gene's germline CDR1 is SGHKS and CDR2 YYEKEE (reference sequence). CDR3 length: 15 amino acids. V lost 4 bases and J 4 bases, leaving 14 bases between the germline ends. Under the authors' procedure: Nucleated cell counts were estimated from reference gene primer amplification. Sequenced by immunoSEQ multiplex PCR; TCRdb stores in-frame clones only, minus some. V and J calls and clone size are as listed in that table; D and trimming were resolved from the DNA. The data show about 240,000 clones, approximately 88% seen once. Participant ages covered roughly 18 to 89 years across about two dozen US areas.

This TCR derives from a woman in her twenties or thirties with acute COVID-19. V usage is TRBV5-5 and J usage is TRBJ2-2; TRBD1 might be the D (6 bases). The sequenced material came from PBMCs or T cells enriched from blood (not recorded which). DNA of the CDR3: TGTGCCAGCAGCCCCACAGGGTCCCGCACCGGGGAGCTGTTTTTT. Translating it yields CASSPTGSRTGELFF. Combining the CDR3 with reference TRBV5-5 and TRBJ2-2 gives the whole variable domain DAGVTQSPTHLIKTRGQQVTLRCSPISGHKSVSWYQQVLGQGPQFIFQYYEKEERGRGNFPDRFSARQFPNYSSELNVNALLLGDSALYLCASSPTGSRTGELFFGEGSRLTVL.